Below, one T cell receptor beta chain is given with its context. Antigen specificity is unknown. These data are taken from a study of T cells expressing NK-cell markers. Study information: Sorted CD3+CD56-NKG2C+, CD3+CD56+NKG2C+ and CD3+CD56+NKG2C- T cells supplied the TCR beta repertoires. Findings of the study overall: Dominance of the CD3+CD56-NKG2C+ fraction by these clonotypes also held in four donors.

For TCR beta, cDNA was produced by 5'RACE template switching with UMIs. TCRdb re-called the 5' RACE reads and gives one entry per CDR3 protein, without DNA. In all, the sample yields some 500,000 distinct CDR3 sequences. The receptor was derived from a woman between 50 and 59 years old in good health. The specimen sequenced was blood T cells: a sorted CD56 or NKG2C T cell subset, CD4+ or CD8+ T cells, or bulk PBMC T cells (not recorded which).

The CDR3 region is CASSPPRGLGTQHF. The chain recombines TRBV18 with TRBJ1-5; without DNA, the TCRdb call of TRBD1 cannot be checked. Per the germline V gene, CDR1 is KGHSH and CDR2 is LQKENI. The CDR3 is made up of 14 amino acids.